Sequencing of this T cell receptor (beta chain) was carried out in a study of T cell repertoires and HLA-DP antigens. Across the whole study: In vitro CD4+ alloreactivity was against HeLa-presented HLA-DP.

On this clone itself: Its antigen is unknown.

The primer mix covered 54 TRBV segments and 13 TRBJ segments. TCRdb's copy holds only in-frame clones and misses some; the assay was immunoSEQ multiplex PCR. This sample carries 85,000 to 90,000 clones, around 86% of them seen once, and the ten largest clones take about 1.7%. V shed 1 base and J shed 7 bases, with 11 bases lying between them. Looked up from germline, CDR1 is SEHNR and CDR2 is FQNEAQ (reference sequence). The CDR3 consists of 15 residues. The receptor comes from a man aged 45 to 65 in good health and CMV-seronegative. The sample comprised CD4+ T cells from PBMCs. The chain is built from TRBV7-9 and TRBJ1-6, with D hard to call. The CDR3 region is CASSLEAGVNSPLHF. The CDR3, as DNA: TGTGCCAGCAGCTTAGAGGCAGGCGTGAATTCACCCCTCCACTTT.